This record looks at one T cell receptor (beta chain) sequence and its context. The sample holds many counts of this clone. Its cognate antigen has yet to be identified. The sample holds no much larger clone one base away, and base qualities are not on file. CDR1 and CDR2 (SEHNR, FQNEAQ) derive from the germline V gene (reference sequence). The CDR3 numbers 13 residues from cysteine through phenylalanine. Only the CDR3 DNA is retained, 39 bases long and in frame from the first base. Trimming takes 6 bases from V and 1 base from J, and the germline ends sit 10 bases apart. The immunoSEQ Assay, a bias-controlled multiplex PCR, was used to amplify TCRbeta CDR3 regions from genomic DNA. In the original analysis: The number of nucleated cells in each sample was estimated by amplification of reference gene primers within the assay. To quantify the absolute abundance of each unique TCRbeta CDR3 rearrangement, sequence reads were collapsed and filtered. For each sample, productive Simpson clonality was calculated as the square root of Simpson's diversity index across productive rearrangements. TCRdb limited this immuneACCESS table to in-frame rearrangements with V and J called. A share of clones is missing; checked studies link under half to unresolved V genes, and the rest is unexplained. Clonal size and the V and J genes are those of that table, whereas D and trimming came from the DNA. The sample profile shows hundreds of thousands of clones; roughly nine tenths of them were found once. The ten biggest clones cover roughly 2.5% of the sample.

This specimen belongs to a study of blood T cell repertoires in COVID-19 (dated by TCRdb to 2018 to 2021). Concerning the study at large: Collaborator samples came from the United States, Italy and Spain and covered acute and convalescent phases of COVID-19. A freely available public database, intended as a resource for researchers studying the immune response to SARS-CoV-2, is where the repertoires were released. Deeply sampled blood TCRbeta repertoires from subjects exposed to, actively infected with, or recovered from COVID-19 were included in the dataset. Nearly every sample came with metadata listing a de-identified subject ID, COVID-19 status, age in years and sex. Where available, HLA class I and class II types were obtained from metadata supplied by the sample provider rather than from assay-based typing. The samples were drawn from the first 160 participants of the ongoing ImmuneRACE study and from more than 1,000 subjects provided by 6 global collaborators. The prospective study material was composed of cDNA or gDNA derived from T cells, B-cell-depleted T cells, or PBMCs. General study outcomes and caveats: The quantity of clinical and demographic metadata differed by source and by participant and was supplied without curation.

In the prospective study, participants were about 18 to 100 years old, resided in 24 geographic areas of the United States, and were enrolled through a virtual design. In the prospective study, cohorts were assigned on the basis of participant-reported clinical history obtained from a screening survey and a study questionnaire. ImmuneRACE Cohort 3 recovered participants were defined by two consecutive negative NP/OP PCR tests, healthcare professional clearance, or symptom resolution. Each participant in the prospective study had whole blood, serum and a nasopharyngeal or oropharyngeal swab collected by mobile phlebotomists. Over a roughly 2-month period, participants in the prospective study had the option of providing additional blood draws and questionnaires. Before DNA extraction, blood samples from the prospective study were shipped at room temperature or frozen.

Sequenced sample: PBMCs or T cells enriched from blood (not recorded which). The V gene is TRBV7-9 and the J gene is TRBJ2-7, and perhaps TRBD1 as D gene, on 5 matching bases. The receptor comes from a man aged 55 to 69 who had recovered from COVID-19. The nucleotide sequence is given as TGTGCCAGCAGTCCAGGGCCTTCCTACGAGCAGTACTTC. Its coded protein is CASSPGPSYEQYF.